A selection of T cell receptor beta chains follows, all from one sample in a study of blood T cell repertoires in COVID-19. Here immunoSEQ multiplex PCR was the method, and the copy in TCRdb shows in-frame clones only, minus some. The sample holds fewer than 150,000 clones, about four fifths seen once. Sequencing input: peripheral blood. These receptors were taken from a human donor in a cohort sampled during active COVID-19. The CDR3 runs from the conserved cysteine through the conserved F or W. The order of the fields is J gene, V gene, clone size, D gene, CDR3 DNA, CDR3 protein. A D gene is named only where the DNA matches it firmly. Expanded clones get a size class; other rows say once, few or many, or leave the size out.

J: TRBJ1-2; V: TRBV7-6; size: .; D: .; DNA: TGTGCCAGCAGCTTAGATTCTGAGACTCGGCACACCTTC; CDR3: CASSLDSETRHTF
J: TRBJ2-5; V: TRBV6-5; size: .; D: TRBD2; DNA: TGTGCCAGCAGTTCCACTAGCGGTTGGGGAGAGACCCAGTACTTC; CDR3: CASSSTSGWGETQYF
J: TRBJ2-6; V: TRBV15; size: .; D: TRBD1; DNA: TGTGCCACCAGCAGATACCCAGGGGGCTCTGGGGCCAACGTCCTGACTTTC; CDR3: CATSRYPGGSGANVLTF
J: TRBJ2-7; V: TRBV3-1/TRBV3-2; size: once; D: .; DNA: TGTGCCAGCAGCCAAGTCCGGAGCTCCTACGAGCAGTACTTC; CDR3: CASSQVRSSYEQYF
J: TRBJ2-3; V: TRBV7-2; size: .; D: .; DNA: TGTGCCAGCAGTTACGCGGGGAGCACAGATACGCAGTATTTT; CDR3: CASSYAGSTDTQYF
J: TRBJ2-7; V: TRBV6-6; size: .; D: TRBD1; DNA: TGTGCCAGCAGTTACTCACAGGGACAGGGCTACGAGCAGTACTTC; CDR3: CASSYSQGQGYEQYF
J: TRBJ2-7; V: TRBV28; size: .; D: TRBD1; DNA: TGTGCCAGCAGCCCCAGCCGGGACAGGGGTTACGAGCAGTACTTC; CDR3: CASSPSRDRGYEQYF
J: TRBJ2-2; V: TRBV13; size: .; D: .; DNA: TGTGCCAGCAGCTTCGCGGGTTTCCCCGGGGAGCTGTTTTTT; CDR3: CASSFAGFPGELFF
J: TRBJ1-1; V: TRBV6-6; size: few; D: .; DNA: TGTGCCAGCAGAGAACAGGGAGTCACTGAAGCTTTCTTT; CDR3: CASREQGVTEAFF
J: TRBJ2-3; V: TRBV5-4; size: .; D: .; DNA: TGTGCCTGCAGGGCCCCCCACGTGGATACGCAGTATTTT; CDR3: CACRAPHVDTQYF
J: TRBJ1-2; V: TRBV18; size: .; D: .; DNA: TGTGCCAGCTCAGCAAGGGAGGCGTATGGCTACACCTTC; CDR3: CASSAREAYGYTF
J: TRBJ1-4; V: TRBV19; size: .; D: .; DNA: TGTGCCAGTGTATCTTCGGGGGGCGTTAATGAAAAACTGTTTTTT; CDR3: CASVSSGGVNEKLFF
J: TRBJ2-3; V: TRBV5-4; size: few; D: TRBD1; DNA: TGTGCCAGCAGCTTAGACAGGGAAACTAGCACAGATACGCAGTATTTT; CDR3: CASSLDRETSTDTQYF
J: TRBJ1-1; V: TRBV30; size: .; D: .; DNA: TGTGCCTGGAGACAGGGATTAGACACTGAAGCTTTCTTT; CDR3: CAWRQGLDTEAFF
J: TRBJ2-4; V: TRBV4-2; size: .; D: .; DNA: TGTGCCAGCAGCCAAGATTTCCCGGGTGGGGCCAAAAACATTCAGTACTTC; CDR3: CASSQDFPGGAKNIQYF
J: TRBJ2-1; V: TRBV5-1; size: .; D: TRBD1; DNA: TGCGCCAGCAGCTCTAGGACAGGGGAAGGGGGTGAGCAGTTCTTC; CDR3: CASSSRTGEGGEQFF
J: TRBJ2-5; V: TRBV6-1; size: medium-sized; D: .; DNA: TGTGCCAGCAGTGAAGGGCCGCTCTGGGAGACCCAGTACTTC; CDR3: CASSEGPLWETQYF
J: TRBJ1-1; V: TRBV7-9; size: .; D: .; DNA: TGTGCCAGCAGCTTAGACTGGAGCCCTGAAGCTTTCTTT; CDR3: CASSLDWSPEAFF
J: TRBJ1-1; V: TRBV5-4; size: .; D: .; DNA: TGTGCCAGCAGCTTAGGGGGGAACACTGAAGCTTTCTTT; CDR3: CASSLGGNTEAFF
J: TRBJ2-7; V: TRBV9; size: .; D: .; DNA: TGTGCCAGCAGCGTAGACGGGCTAGCGCTCGAGCAGTACTTC; CDR3: CASSVDGLALEQYF
J: TRBJ2-4; V: TRBV5-1; size: .; D: TRBD1; DNA: TGCGCCAGCAGCTTGGCTGGACAGGGGATGTACATTCAGTACTTC; CDR3: CASSLAGQGMYIQYF
J: TRBJ1-5; V: TRBV4-1; size: once; D: TRBD1; DNA: TGCGCCAGCAGCCAAAACAGACAGGGGGATCAGCCCCAGCATTTT; CDR3: CASSQNRQGDQPQHF